Included here is one TCR beta chain sequence, with context. The TCR beta library used iRepertoire HTBI primers with Arm-PCR amplification of CDR3. From the multiplex PCR reads, TCRdb called clonotypes with MiXCR, one entry per CDR3 protein. The repertoire holds around 450,000 distinct CDR3 sequences, with 15% to 20% as singletons. CDR1 DFQATT and CDR2 SNEGSKA come from the germline V gene (reference sequence). The CDR3 spans 14 residues. The V end lost 4 bases, the J end lost 1 base, and 10 bases lay between the germline ends. This sample is part of a study of regulatory T cells in long-lasting Graves disease. The time point denotes: newly diagnosed GD, antithyroid drugs for less than 3 months. The TCR library was prepared using RNA isolated from PBMCs. The same sample was also studied in work on T cells in Graves' hyperthyroidism and ophthalmopathy.

The chain links TRBV20-1 to TRBJ2-2; tentative D call: TRBD2 (6 bases). The sequences come from peripheral blood mononuclear cells (PBMCs), collected at new diagnosis, from a patient treated with antithyroid drugs. This receptor was identified in a man aged 35 to 55 with Graves disease. The CDR3 bases are TGCAGTGCTAACGGGAGACTGAACACCGGGGAGCTGTTTTTT. It yields the protein CSANGRLNTGELFF.